The 32 T cell receptor beta chains below come from one sample, sequenced in a study of response to subunit inactivated influenza vaccine. From the RT-PCR reads, TCRdb called clonotypes with MiXCR, one entry per CDR3 protein. The sample has around 200,000 distinct CDR3 sequences; approximately 15% are singletons. The starting material was CD8+ T cells sorted from PBMCs, obtained approximately 5 days after vaccination. Receptor source: a man aged 50 to 59 who received an inactivated influenza vaccine.

V usage is TRBV11-1 and J usage is TRBJ2-5; D possibly corresponds to TRBD1 (6 bases). The CDR3 contains 15 residues. Trimming removed 1 base from V and 4 bases from J, with 13 bases in between. Germline CDR1 and CDR2: SGHAT and FQDESV (reference sequence). DNA for the CDR3: TGTGCCAGCAGCTTAGTCCGTGGGGGCCTAGAGACCCAGTACTTC. This sequence encodes CASSLVRGGLETQYF.

The chain has TRBV14 and TRBJ2-3; D is unclear. The CDR3 has 14 residues. V lost 3 bases to trimming and J lost 1 base, with 8 bases between them. From germline, CDR1 is SGHDN and CDR2 FVKESK. CDR3 DNA: TGTGCCAGCAGCCAGTATACGGGCACAGATACGCAGTATTTT. Translated: CASSQYTGTDTQYF.

The chain has TRBV4-3 and TRBJ1-1; D ambiguous. Deletions cut 0 bases from V and 1 base from J, with 9 bases between. The CDR3 is 15 amino acids. From germline, CDR1 is LGHNA and CDR2 YSLEER. The CDR3 reads CASSQDWSANTEAFF. The CDR3 DNA reads as TGCGCCAGCAGCCAAGATTGGTCGGCGAACACTGAAGCTTTCTTT.

In its sample, this clonotype was seen a few times. The chain links TRBV4-1 to TRBJ2-7; perhaps TRBD1 as D (6 bases). The V end was cut by 2 bases, the J end by 1 base, with 12 bases between. The CDR3 totals 15 residues. CDR1 and CDR2 from the germline V gene are MGHRA and YSYEKL. CDR3 nucleotide sequence: TGCGCCAGCAGCCAAATCCAGGGGTGGTCCTACGAGCAGTACTTC. This codes for CASSQIQGWSYEQYF.

This clonotype was seen more than once but under ten times. V and J are TRBV20-1 and TRBJ1-5, with D unresolved. The CDR3 is 15 amino acids. Germline V gene data show CDR1 as DFQATT and CDR2 as SNEGSKA (reference sequence). The V and J ends lost 0 bases and 2 bases respectively, with 11 bases between them. The CDR3, as DNA: TGCAGTGCTAGAGAGGGGTTCGGGGGCAATCAGCCCCAGCATTTT. Protein product: CSAREGFGGNQPQHF.

The V and J genes are TRBV7-9 and TRBJ2-2; 9 bases are a match to TRBD2. The CDR3 covers 16 residues. V gave up 5 bases and J gave up 0 bases; unmatched junction bases: 4. The germline CDR1 and CDR2 sequences are SEHNR and FQNEAQ (reference sequence). CDR3 sequence reads: CASSETSGANTGELFF. CDR3 coding DNA: TGTGCCAGCAGCGAGACTAGCGGAGCGAACACCGGGGAGCTGTTTTTT. Filled out from reference TRBV7-9 and TRBJ2-2, the complete variable domain reads DTGVSQNPRHKITKRGQNVTFRCDPISEHNRLYWYRQTLGQGPEFLTYFQNEAQLEKSRLLSDRFSAERPKGSFSTLEIQRTEQGDSAMYLCASSETSGANTGELFFGEGSRLTVL.

This clonotype was seen repeatedly, ten times or more. CDR3 sequence: CASSPPGLIDEQFF. The CDR3 DNA reads as TGTGCCAGCTCACCACCTGGACTAATTGATGAGCAGTTCTTC. The V call is TRBV18, the J call TRBJ2-1, with D maybe TRBD2 (6 bases). This CDR3 has 14 amino acids. The V end lost 0 bases, the J end lost 8 bases, and 11 bases lay between the germline ends. CDR1 is KGHSH, CDR2 LQKENI, per germline.

A few counts support this clonotype. The CDR3 is CASSLASYQPQHF. The CDR3 coding sequence is TGTGCCAGCAGCTTAGCGTCTTATCAGCCCCAGCATTTT. This chain uses TRBV7-9 with TRBJ1-5; D is unclear. The CDR3 loop spans 13 amino acids. Germline CDR1 SEHNR, CDR2 FQNEAQ (reference sequence). V lost 0 bases to trimming and J lost 5 bases, with 5 bases between them.

This clonotype has a count of ten or more. Here the CDR3 DNA reads TGCGCCAGCAGCCAAGTCCTACCGGGACTCACAGATACGCAGTATTTT. Amino acids: CASSQVLPGLTDTQYF. This rearrangement joins TRBV4-3 to TRBJ2-3; weak D call: TRBD2 (6 bases). CDR1 and CDR2 (germline): LGHNA, YSLEER. The CDR3 is 16 amino acids. The ends were cut back, 1 base at V and 2 bases at J, with 13 bases in the middle.

The chain is built from TRBV4-3 and TRBJ1-5; possibly TRBD1 for D (6 bases). The V end lost 3 bases, the J end lost 6 bases, and 18 bases lay between the germline ends. Germline lookup yields CDR1 LGHNA and CDR2 YSLEER. The CDR3 spans 16 residues. The DNA for the CDR3 is TGCGCCAGCAGCCAGTGGACAGTGAATAGGGGTCAGCCCCAGCATTTT. It encodes CASSQWTVNRGQPQHF.

Of note for this clonotype: No DNA is shown, since the ends of the CDR3 on it are uncertain; the CDR3 is the one TCRdb lists. This chain connects TRBV15 to TRBJ1-2; the D call of TRBD1 is as the table states it, not checked on the DNA. Germline V gene sequence: CDR1 LNHNV, CDR2 YYDKDF (reference sequence). The CDR3 is 13 residues long, ends included. CDR3 amino acids: CATSRFGKGTENF.

The chain combines TRBV5-6 with TRBJ2-7; 7 bases align to TRBD1. CDR1 is SGHDT, CDR2 YYEEEE, per germline. CDR3 length equals 14 residues. The J segment lost 6 bases and the V segment lost 2 bases, leaving 8 bases of the junction unmatched. CDR3 protein: CASSLVAGGVEQYF. The CDR3 coding sequence is TGTGCCAGCAGCTTAGTGGCAGGGGGTGTCGAGCAGTACTTC.

CDR3 sequence (DNA): TGTGCCAGCAGTTCCCAGGGGTTATATACTGAAGCTTTCTTT. It yields the protein CASSSQGLYTEAFF. The chain uses TRBV12-3 or TRBV12-4 and TRBJ1-1, with a weak D call TRBD1 (6 bases). There are 14 residues in the CDR3. V lost 4 bases, J lost 5 bases, and 14 bases lay in between.

The table lists this clonotype with a few counts. The chain joins TRBV11-2 to TRBJ2-2; tentatively, D is TRBD1 (6 bases). Germline CDR1 reads SGHAT; CDR2 reads FQNNGV. Trimming took 2 bases from V and 6 from J, leaving 13 bases between them. The CDR3 has 15 residues. CDR3 sequence (DNA): TGTGCCAGCAGCTTACAACAGGGCAGCCCCGGGGAGCTGTTTTTT. Its translation is CASSLQQGSPGELFF.

This clonotype was counted only a few times. The rearrangement links TRBV4-1 to TRBJ2-2; TRBD2 might be the D (9 bases). The V gene lost 6 bases and the J gene lost 4 bases, with 18 bases spanning the gap. This CDR3 comprises 16 residues. CDR1 is MGHRA, CDR2 YSYEKL, per germline. CDR3: CASRDRGSGGTGELFF. CDR3 coding DNA: TGCGCCAGCAGAGACAGGGGTAGCGGGGGCACCGGGGAGCTGTTTTTT.

The V and J genes are TRBV7-8 and TRBJ2-1; 8 nucleotides align to TRBD2. The germline V gene encodes CDR1 SGHVS and CDR2 FQNEAQ. The CDR3 consists of 16 residues. Trimming removed 4 bases from V and 3 bases from J; junction bases left unmatched: 8. DNA of the CDR3: TGTGCCAGCAGCTCGGGTACTAGCGGAGTCTACAATGAGCAGTTCTTC. This translates into CASSSGTSGVYNEQFF.

Comment on this clonotype: A clone one base away is much larger, so this may be a read error. The gene calls are TRBV6-5 and TRBJ2-3, with 7 bases lining up with TRBD1. Judging by the DNA end, TRBJ1-5 fits better; the J call may be wrong. The CDR3 covers 15 residues. CDR1 is MNHEY, CDR2 SVGAGI, per germline. CDR3 DNA: TGTGCCAGCAGTACTACACTAGGGGGCGGAGATACGCAGCATTTT. Amino acids: CASSTTLGGGDTQHF.

This clonotype was seen a few times. The J gene is TRBJ2-1, the V gene TRBV20-1, with 11 bases that match TRBD1. Looked up from germline, CDR1 is DFQATT and CDR2 is SNEGSKA (reference sequence). The CDR3 length is 16 residues. The J segment lost 0 bases and the V segment lost 6 bases, leaving 7 bases of the junction unmatched. The CDR3, as DNA: TGCAGTGCCCAGGGACAGGGGGAAAGCTCCTACAATGAGCAGTTCTTC. Translating gives CSAQGQGESSYNEQFF.

This clonotype was found a few times. The chain employs TRBV7-8 and TRBJ2-5; TRBD2 agrees at 7 bases. Germline V gene data show CDR1 as SGHVS and CDR2 as FQNEAQ. The CDR3 length is 16 residues. Unmatched junction bases numbered 13, after V lost 7 bases and J lost 2 bases. The CDR3 protein is CASTIEGLGGQETQYF. In nucleotides, the CDR3 is TGTGCCAGCACCATAGAGGGGTTGGGAGGGCAAGAGACCCAGTACTTC.

V is TRBV24-1 and J is TRBJ2-1, with unresolved D. Per the germline V gene, CDR1 is KGHDR and CDR2 is SFDVKD. This CDR3 region has 13 residues. The V end lost 1 base, the J end lost 5 bases, and 5 bases lay between the germline ends. CDR3 sequence: CATSDLRDNEQFF. In nucleotides, the CDR3 is TGTGCCACCAGTGATTTACGAGACAATGAGCAGTTCTTC.

This clonotype turned up a few times. The J gene is TRBJ2-5, the V gene TRBV27, with 7 bases lining up with TRBD1. The V gene end was trimmed by 3 bases and the J gene end by 6 bases; junction bases not matched to a gene: 4. Germline CDR1 MNHEY, CDR2 SMNVEV (reference sequence). The CDR3 is 13 residues long. The CDR3 here is CASSLGQRQTQYF. The CDR3 DNA reads as TGTGCCAGCAGTTTGGGACAGAGGCAGACCCAGTACTTC.

The gene calls are TRBV4-1 and TRBJ1-2, with D maybe TRBD1 (5 bases). CDR3 size: 14 residues. V dropped 0 bases and J dropped 2 bases, with 7 bases sitting between them. From germline, CDR1 is MGHRA and CDR2 YSYEKL. As DNA, the CDR3 is TGCGCCAGCAGCCAAGACAGGGAAAACTATGGCTACACCTTC. Translating gives CASSQDRENYGYTF.

The chain couples TRBV21-1 to TRBJ2-5; TRBD1 is taken as the D call from the table, unchecked against the DNA. TRBV21-1 is assigned pseudogene status. CDR3 size: 17 residues. In DNA, the CDR3 is TGTGCCAGCAGCAAAGCGCATCCCCGGGACTACCAAGAGACCCAGTACTTC. Its translation is CASSKAHPRDYQETQYF.

This clonotype appeared a few times. The chain uses TRBV3-1 and TRBJ2-3, with 13 bases fitting TRBD2. V shed 4 bases, J shed 3 bases, and the junction held 10 bases outside the gene matches. Germline V gene lookup returns CDR1 LGHDT and CDR2 YNNKEL (reference sequence). There are 18 residues in the CDR3. The CDR3 protein is CASSPWETSGGLTDTQYF. The CDR3 bases are TGTGCCAGCAGCCCATGGGAGACTAGCGGGGGGCTGACAGATACGCAGTATTTT.

V and J are TRBV11-2 and TRBJ2-1, with 8 positions matching TRBD2. Germline V lookup: CDR1 SGHAT, CDR2 FQNNGV. The V gene end was trimmed by 5 bases and the J gene end by 9 bases; junction bases not matched to a gene: 12. The CDR3 has 15 residues. CDR3 nucleotides: TGTGCCAGCAGCATTCCCGGCGGGGGGCGGGGTGAGCAGTTCTTC. This gives the protein CASSIPGGGRGEQFF.

The J gene is TRBJ2-2, the V gene TRBV12-3 or TRBV12-4; 8 bases align to TRBD2. The CDR3 is 15 residues long. V shed 4 bases, J shed 4 bases, and the junction held 5 bases outside the gene matches. CDR3 DNA: TGTGCCAGCAGTTCCGGGACTAGATTCACCGGGGAGCTGTTTTTT. Protein sequence: CASSSGTRFTGELFF.

This clonotype occurred many times. The chain carries TRBV27 and TRBJ2-1; D remains unclear. Looked up from germline, CDR1 is MNHEY and CDR2 is SMNVEV (reference sequence). The CDR3 loop spans 13 amino acids. Trimming stripped 5 bases from V and 0 bases from J, with 5 bases between. The DNA of the CDR3 is TGTGCCAGCAGTGCTGACTCCTACAATGAGCAGTTCTTC. This translates into CASSADSYNEQFF.

V usage is TRBV10-2 and J usage is TRBJ1-5; D call uncertain. The CDR3 is 14 residues long. Germline V gives CDR1 WSHSY, CDR2 SAAADI. The V end was cut by 0 bases, the J end by 4 bases, with 7 bases between. The CDR3 region is CASSESSVNQPQHF. CDR3 bases: TGCGCCAGCAGTGAGTCGTCTGTGAATCAGCCCCAGCATTTT.

This clonotype turned up a few times. DNA for the CDR3: TGTGCCAGCAGTTTATGGGACAGGGCCTCCTACGAGCAGTACTTC. Its protein is CASSLWDRASYEQYF. The V gene is TRBV28, the J gene TRBJ2-7; 8 bases are shared with TRBD1. This CDR3 has 15 amino acids. V lost 0 bases to trimming and J lost 0 bases; unmatched junction nucleotides: 1. Per germline, CDR1 MDHEN and CDR2 SYDVKM.

The chain has TRBV7-9 and TRBJ2-5; no clear D gene. Germline loops: CDR1 SEHNR, CDR2 FQNEAQ (reference sequence). V lost 6 bases and J lost 4, with 18 bases in between. This CDR3 spans 15 amino acids. The CDR3 DNA reads as TGTGCCAGCAGGTCTTCGAAGGGTCTCCTAGAGACCCAGTACTTC. Its translation is CASRSSKGLLETQYF.

This clonotype was observed a few times. The chain has TRBV20-1 and TRBJ2-7, with D maybe TRBD2 (6 bases). CDR1 and CDR2 (germline): DFQATT, SNEGSKA (reference sequence). This CDR3 has 14 residues. V lost 0 bases, J lost 0 bases, and 9 bases lay in between. The DNA of the CDR3 is TGCAGTGCTAGAGATTTCGGGAGCTCCTACGAGCAGTACTTC. Translation gives CSARDFGSSYEQYF.

V and J are TRBV12-3 or TRBV12-4 and TRBJ2-7; 7 bases agree with TRBD2. This CDR3 region has 13 residues. After removal of 3 bases from V and 4 bases from J, the junction contained 3 bases not matched to a gene. The CDR3 region is CASSFPGLYEQYF. Here the CDR3 DNA reads TGTGCCAGCAGTTTCCCGGGACTATACGAGCAGTACTTC.